These 27 T cell receptor beta chains were all obtained from the same sample, sequenced in a study of T cells in Graves' hyperthyroidism and ophthalmopathy. Amplification of TCR beta CDR3 regions was performed using RNA transcripts as template. The TCR CDR3 was amplified in a first-round RT-PCR using the HTBI primer set. TCRdb passed the multiplex PCR reads through MiXCR, listing each CDR3 protein once. The sample has about 560,000 distinct CDR3 sequences; 40% to 55% are singletons. Source material: peripheral blood or thyroid tissue (not recorded which). These TCRs come from a woman aged 18-29 years with Graves' hyperthyroidism.

The CDR3 protein is CASSLGTTGTEAFF. The CDR3 nucleotides read TGTGCCAGCAGCTTGGGGACAACGGGGACTGAAGCTTTCTTT. The rearrangement uses TRBV5-6 and TRBJ1-1, with TRBD1 as a possible D gene (5 bases). CDR3 length: 14 amino acids. V was pared by 0 bases and J by 5 bases, with 11 bases between. Germline assignment: CDR1 SGHDT and CDR2 YYEEEE.

This chain connects TRBV5-1 to TRBJ1-4; D gene ambiguous. The CDR3 runs 15 residues. Trimming stripped 3 bases from V and 10 bases from J, with 19 bases between. The germline CDR1 and CDR2 sequences are SGHRS and YFSETQ. The CDR3 here is CASSSSGPDSGKLFF. The DNA of the CDR3 is TGCGCCAGCAGCTCAAGTGGACCGGATTCGGGAAAACTGTTTTTT.

The V gene is TRBV10-3, the J gene TRBJ1-5; TRBD1 is a possible D gene (6 bases). CDR1 is ENHRY, CDR2 SYGVKD, per germline. The V end lost 0 bases, the J end lost 2 bases, and 14 bases lay between the germline ends. The CDR3 totals 17 residues. CDR3 sequence reads: CAISESTGARGNQPQHF. Here the CDR3 DNA reads TGTGCCATCAGTGAGTCTACGGGGGCGCGGGGCAATCAGCCCCAGCATTTT.

This clonotype has ten or more counts. CDR3 residues: CASRPSGGPDEQYF. CDR3 bases: TGTGCCAGCAGGCCCTCGGGAGGCCCAGACGAGCAGTACTTC. V and J are TRBV7-9 and TRBJ2-7; 7 nucleotides align to TRBD2. Germline V gene sequence: CDR1 SEHNR, CDR2 FQNEAQ (reference sequence). CDR3 length: 14 amino acids. Unmatched junction bases numbered 10, after V lost 6 bases and J lost 5 bases. The whole variable domain, filled in from reference TRBV7-9 and TRBJ2-7, reads DTGVSQNPRHKITKRGQNVTFRCDPISEHNRLYWYRQTLGQGPEFLTYFQNEAQLEKSRLLSDRFSAERPKGSFSTLEIQRTEQGDSAMYLCASRPSGGPDEQYFGPGTRLTVT.

The rearrangement uses TRBV7-8 and TRBJ2-5; TRBD1 matches at 7 bases. With 3 bases clipped from V and 5 bases from J, the junction kept 6 bases outside the gene matches. Per the germline V gene, CDR1 is SGHVS and CDR2 is FQNEAQ. CDR3 length: 14 residues. DNA of the CDR3: TGTGCCAGCAGCTTGGCCGACAGGGACGAGACCCAGTACTTC. This translates into CASSLADRDETQYF.

The chain's CDR3 is CSVGADWYTF. In DNA, the CDR3 is TGCAGCGTTGGGGCGGATTGGTACACCTTC. V gene TRBV29-1 combines with J gene TRBJ1-2, with D uncertain. V was trimmed by 4 bases and J by 11 bases, leaving 11 bases between them. This CDR3 is 10 amino acids long. The V gene's germline CDR1 is SQVTM and CDR2 ANQGSEA. The entire variable domain, with the rest obtained from reference TRBV29-1 and TRBJ1-2, is as follows: SAVISQKPSRDICQRGTSLTIQCQVDSQVTMMFWYRQQPGQSLTLIATANQGSEATYESGFVIDKFPISRPNLTFSTLTVSNMSPEDSSIYLCSVGADWYTFGSGTRLTVV.

The gene calls are TRBV10-3 and TRBJ1-2; 9 bases match TRBD1. Losses at the gene ends were 6 bases for V and 7 bases for J; bases not matched to a gene: 3. The CDR3 is made up of 12 amino acids. The germline V gene encodes CDR1 ENHRY and CDR2 SYGVKD. CDR3 residues: CAIRQGASGYTF. The CDR3 DNA follows: TGTGCCATCAGACAGGGGGCAAGTGGCTACACCTTC.

This clonotype came up many times. A much larger clone differs from this one at a single base, so this may be a read error. The CDR3 DNA sequence: TGTGCCAGCAGCTTATGGGACACTGAAGCTTTCTTT. Translation gives CASSLWDTEAFF. The rearrangement links TRBV11-3 to TRBJ1-1; D call uncertain. The germline V and J ends were trimmed by 2 bases and 3 bases, with 4 bases remaining between them. This CDR3 spans 12 amino acids. The V gene's germline CDR1 is SGHNT and CDR2 YENEEA.

The rearrangement joins TRBV19 to TRBJ2-2; TRBD2 matches at 9 bases. V shed 9 bases, J shed 0 bases, and the junction held 5 bases outside the gene matches. Germline V gene lookup returns CDR1 LNHDA and CDR2 SQIVND (reference sequence). This CDR3 has 15 residues. The chain's CDR3 is CASRAGGPNTGELFF. Here the CDR3 DNA reads TGTGCCAGCCGGGCGGGAGGGCCGAACACCGGGGAGCTGTTTTTT.

The chain uses TRBV6-1 and TRBJ2-5; D is possibly TRBD1 (5 bases). The CDR3 runs to 14 residues. The V end was cut by 5 bases, the J end by 3 bases, with 13 bases between. From germline, CDR1 is MNHNS and CDR2 SASEGT. The chain's CDR3 is CASSYDSPEETQYF. The CDR3 DNA reads TGTGCCAGCAGTTATGACAGTCCTGAAGAGACCCAGTACTTC.

Of note for this clonotype: At one end the junction does not follow the germline gene, possibly because of a read error. The chain couples TRBV29-1 to TRBJ2-5; TRBD2 is a possible D gene (6 bases). CDR1 and CDR2 from the germline V gene are SQVTM and ANQGSEA. This CDR3 has 13 amino acids. CDR3 in DNA: TGCAGCGCCCGGCGGGGCCCTCAAGGGACCCAGTACTTC. It encodes CSARRGPQGTQYF.

This clonotype was counted a single time. The CDR3 is CASSARRTGGTYGYTF. CDR3 nucleotides: TGTGCCAGCAGCGCTAGGCGAACAGGGGGAACTTATGGCTACACCTTC. V and J are TRBV2 and TRBJ1-2, with 8 bases lining up with TRBD1. Germline CDR1 is SNHLY and CDR2 is FYNNEI. Trimming removed 6 bases from V and 5 bases from J; junction bases left unmatched: 14. This CDR3 is built from 16 residues.

The V and J genes are TRBV10-3 and TRBJ2-1; TRBD2 matches 7 bases. The closer fit of TRBJ2-7 to the DNA end suggests the J call may be wrong. CDR1 is ENHRY and CDR2 is SYGVKD in the germline V gene. CDR3 length: 15 amino acids. This chain's CDR3 is CAISESDGRANEQYF. CDR3 sequence (DNA): TGTGCCATCAGTGAGTCGGATGGGAGGGCAAATGAGCAGTACTTC.

This clonotype came up a few times. The chain carries TRBV7-2 and TRBJ2-5, with D perhaps matching TRBD2 (6 bases). Trimming pared 3 bases from V and 2 bases from J, leaving 10 bases between. CDR3 length: 14 amino acids. Per the germline V gene, CDR1 is SGHTA and CDR2 is FQGNSA. CDR3 nucleotides: TGTGCCAGCAGCTTGGAAGGGACTCAAGAGACCCAGTACTTC. Its translation: CASSLEGTQETQYF.

The sample holds many counts of this clonotype. The rearrangement joins TRBV7-3 to TRBJ1-6, with 7 nucleotides matching TRBD1. The V and J ends lost 5 bases and 9 bases, in that order; junction bases with no gene match: 7. Per germline, CDR1 SGHTA and CDR2 FQGTGA. The CDR3 is 14 amino acids. CDR3 nucleotide sequence: TGTGCCAGCAGCCTTTCAGGGGGGAGTTCACCCCTCCACTTT. Its protein is CASSLSGGSSPLHF. The full variable domain, rest sourced from reference TRBV7-3 and TRBJ1-6, is GAGVSQTPSNKVTEKGKYVELRCDPISGHTALYWYRQSLGQGPEFLIYFQGTGAADDSGLPNDRFFAVRPEGSVSTLKIQRTERGDSAVYLCASSLSGGSSPLHFGNGTRLTVT.

This clonotype was counted a single time. This chain links TRBV9 with TRBJ2-2; 7 bases match TRBD2. V shed 4 bases and J 1 base; nucleotides not matched to a gene: 4. The CDR3 has 15 residues. Per germline, CDR1 SGDLS and CDR2 YYNGEE. The CDR3 coding sequence is TGTGCCAGCAGCCCGACTAGCAGGAACACCGGGGAGCTGTTTTTT. Its translation: CASSPTSRNTGELFF.

Many counts were recorded for this clonotype. The V call is TRBV10-3, the J call TRBJ1-5; D not resolved. There are 14 residues in the CDR3. Trimming left V 3 bases short and J 7 bases short, with 13 bases between. CDR1 and CDR2 from the germline V gene are ENHRY and SYGVKD. CDR3 in amino acids: CAISEHGLSQPQHF. CDR3 DNA: TGTGCCATCAGTGAACATGGCTTAAGCCAGCCCCAGCATTTT.

CDR3: CASSAEGLPSTF. The CDR3 coding sequence is TGTGCCAGCAGCGCTGAAGGACTGCCGTCGACCTTC. V and J are TRBV9 and TRBJ1-2; D is uncertain. Germline-derived CDR1 and CDR2 are SGDLS and YYNGEE. V was shortened by 3 bases and J by 14 bases, with 17 bases between the two germline ends. There are 12 residues in the CDR3.

The chain links TRBV7-2 to TRBJ1-2, with no clear D. V was trimmed by 4 bases and J by 4 bases, leaving 10 bases between them. The CDR3 has 13 residues. Per the germline V gene, CDR1 is SGHTA and CDR2 is FQGNSA. CDR3: CASSSPESYGYTF. The CDR3, as DNA: TGTGCCAGCAGCTCTCCTGAGTCCTATGGCTACACCTTC.

As concerns this clonotype: One end of the junction does not line up with germline, which may come from a read error. The chain couples TRBV11-2 to TRBJ1-4, with unresolved D. The V gene's germline CDR1 is SGHAT and CDR2 FQNNGV. The CDR3 is 14 amino acids. CDR3 sequence: CASSLAGTGEKLFF. In DNA, the CDR3 is TGCGCCAGCAGCCTAGCGGGTACGGGGGAAAAACTGTTTTTT.

In its sample, this clonotype was seen a few times. CDR3 sequence (DNA): TGTGCCAGCAGCTTAGTAGACAGCTGGAGCTATGGCTACACCTTC. Amino acid sequence: CASSLVDSWSYGYTF. The rearrangement uses TRBV7-2 and TRBJ1-2; possible D gene TRBD1, 5 bases. Germline loops: CDR1 SGHTA, CDR2 FQGNSA. The CDR3 loop spans 15 amino acids. The ends were cut back, 1 base at V and 4 bases at J, with 13 bases in the middle.

The rearrangement uses TRBV19 and TRBJ1-1; D is unresolved. This CDR3 contains 11 residues. The germline CDR1 and CDR2 sequences are LNHDA and SQIVND (reference sequence). The V gene lost 3 bases and the J gene lost 7 bases, with 6 bases spanning the gap. The CDR3 coding sequence is TGTGCCAGTAGTATCCGGGATGAAGCTTTCTTT. This sequence encodes CASSIRDEAFF.

The sample holds one count of this clonotype. The chain has TRBV12-3 or TRBV12-4 and TRBJ1-6, with D possibly TRBD1 on 5 matching bases. CDR3 size: 11 residues. V shed 0 bases and J shed 15 bases, with 6 bases lying between them. CDR3 amino acids: CASSLAGRLHF. CDR3 coding DNA: TGTGCCAGCAGTTTAGCGGGGCGCCTCCACTTT.

As for this clonotype: One end of the junction varies from germline; a read error may be responsible. The chain combines TRBV13 with TRBJ1-5; no reliable D call. The CDR3 covers 13 residues. Germline loops: CDR1 PRHDT, CDR2 FYEKMQ (reference sequence). As DNA, the CDR3 is TGTGCCGGCAGCTTAGGGAGGGATCAGCCCCAGCATTTT. Translating it yields CAGSLGRDQPQHF.

In its sample, this clonotype was seen a few times. The V and J genes are TRBV2 and TRBJ1-1; D gene unclear. This CDR3 has 16 amino acids. Trimming removed 5 bases at V and 5 bases at J, with 21 bases between. The V gene's germline CDR1 is SNHLY and CDR2 FYNNEI. CDR3 region: CASSLGFTGIETEAFF. The CDR3 DNA follows: TGTGCCAGCAGTTTAGGTTTTACCGGGATCGAGACTGAAGCTTTCTTT.

This clonotype was recorded only once. This could be a read error, since a much larger clone is one nucleotide away. The genes are TRBV10-3 and TRBJ2-5; D call uncertain. CDR1 and CDR2 (germline): ENHRY, SYGVKD. This CDR3 region has 16 residues. For the CDR3, the DNA is TGTGCCACCAGTGAGCTCCCCCAGGTCCGGCAAGAGACCCAGTACTTC. This translates into CATSELPQVRQETQYF.

This chain joins TRBV5-1 and TRBJ1-2, with unresolved D. The CDR3 is 13 amino acids. Germline V CDR1 and CDR2: SGHRS, YFSETQ. The V and J ends lost 0 bases and 10 bases respectively, with 13 bases between them. The chain's CDR3 is CASSLGSGIAYTF. CDR3 bases: TGCGCCAGCAGCTTGGGGAGCGGGATTGCCTACACCTTC.